This T cell receptor (beta chain) was obtained from a study of T cells after yellow fever vaccination. Study at large: Fractions containing few cells were prepared with SMART-Seq v4 Ultra Low Input.

The V end lost 0 bases, the J end lost 4 bases, and 18 bases lay between the germline ends. Germline assignment: CDR1 LNHNV and CDR2 YYDKDF (reference sequence). This CDR3 spans 18 amino acids. TCRdb reanalysed the 5' RACE reads using MiXCR and keeps one entry per CDR3 protein. The sample shows a few hundred thousand distinct CDR3 sequences, roughly 4.8% of them seen only once. The source of this sequence is a man aged 18 to 30 who received the YFV17D yellow fever vaccine. The genes are TRBV15 and TRBJ1-4; D remains ambiguous. The starting material was CD4+ T cells sorted from PBMCs, obtained on the day of the yellow fever booster vaccination. The CDR3 nucleotides are TGTGCCACCAGCAGAGATAGCCGCCCCGTAGGCTATAATGAAAAACTGTTTTTT. Protein sequence: CATSRDSRPVGYNEKLFF.